This T cell receptor beta chain was identified during a study of blood T cell repertoires in COVID-19. Whole-study context: Material from acute and convalescent COVID-19 was sourced from the United States, Italy and Spain.

Sequenced by immunoSEQ multiplex PCR; TCRdb stores in-frame clones only, minus some. The sample includes around 320,000 clones, 90% of them seen just once. The age range of participants was about 18 to 95 years, with residence in about two dozen US areas. Membership in each cohort depended on participant-reported clinical history. V dropped 4 bases and J dropped 4 bases, with 17 bases sitting between them. Germline CDR1 is SGHRS and CDR2 is YFSETQ. This CDR3 contains 15 residues. The chain combines TRBV5-1 with TRBJ2-5; tentatively, D is TRBD1 (6 bases). This clonotype originated in a woman aged 30 to 39 who had been exposed to COVID-19. Sequencing was performed on PBMCs or T cells enriched from blood (not recorded which). The CDR3 bases are TGCGCCAGCAGCCTGGTAAACAGGGATAGAGAGACCCAGTACTTC. This codes for CASSLVNRDRETQYF.